This TCR beta chain stems from a study of blood T cell repertoires in COVID-19. Some clones are missing from TCRdb's copy, which holds only in-frame ones; the method was immunoSEQ multiplex PCR. Of approximately 170,000 clones listed, roughly 70% are singletons. The CDR3 has 15 residues. Trimming removed 4 bases at V and 0 bases at J, with 9 bases between. Germline V gene sequence: CDR1 SGHTA, CDR2 FQGNSA. This receptor was identified in a woman of 80 years or more with acute or convalescent COVID-19. V usage is TRBV7-2 and J usage is TRBJ2-2, with a weak D call TRBD2 (6 bases). Sequencing was performed on peripheral blood. The CDR3 DNA follows: TGTGCCAGCAGCTCCCGGGGGACGAACACCGGGGAGCTGTTTTTT. It specifies CASSSRGTNTGELFF. Complete variable domain (other parts from reference TRBV7-2 and TRBJ2-2): GAGVSQSPSNKVTEKGKDVELRCDPISGHTALYWYRQSLGQGLEFLIYFQGNSAPDKSGLPSDRFSAERTGGSVSTLTIQRTQQEDSAVYLCASSSRGTNTGELFFGEGSRLTVL.